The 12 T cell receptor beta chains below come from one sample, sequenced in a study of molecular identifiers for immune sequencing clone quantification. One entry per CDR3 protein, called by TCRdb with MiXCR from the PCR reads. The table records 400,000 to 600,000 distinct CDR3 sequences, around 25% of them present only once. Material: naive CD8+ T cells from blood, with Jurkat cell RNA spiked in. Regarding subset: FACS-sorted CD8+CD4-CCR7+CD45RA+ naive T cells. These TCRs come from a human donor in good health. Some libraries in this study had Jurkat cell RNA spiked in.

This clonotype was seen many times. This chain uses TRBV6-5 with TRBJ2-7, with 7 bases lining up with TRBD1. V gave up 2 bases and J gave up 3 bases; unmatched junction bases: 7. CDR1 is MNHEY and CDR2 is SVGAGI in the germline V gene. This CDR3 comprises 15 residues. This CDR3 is CASSYSSGGSYEQYF. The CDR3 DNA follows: TGTGCCAGCAGTTACAGTTCAGGGGGTAGCTACGAGCAGTACTTC.

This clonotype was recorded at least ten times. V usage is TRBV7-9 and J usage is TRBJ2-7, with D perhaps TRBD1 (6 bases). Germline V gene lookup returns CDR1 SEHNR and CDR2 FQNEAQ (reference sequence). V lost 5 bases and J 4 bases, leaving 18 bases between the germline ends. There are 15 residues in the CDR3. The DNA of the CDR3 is TGTGCCAGCAGCCCCCCGACGGGACACCAGTACGAGCAGTACTTC. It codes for CASSPPTGHQYEQYF.

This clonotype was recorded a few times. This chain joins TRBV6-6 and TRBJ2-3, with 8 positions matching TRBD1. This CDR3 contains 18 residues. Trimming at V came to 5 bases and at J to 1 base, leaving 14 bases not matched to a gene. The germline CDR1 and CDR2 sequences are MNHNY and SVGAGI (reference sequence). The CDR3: CASSAPGQAEERTDTQYF. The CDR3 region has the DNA TGTGCCAGCAGTGCACCGGGACAGGCGGAGGAGCGCACAGATACGCAGTATTTT.

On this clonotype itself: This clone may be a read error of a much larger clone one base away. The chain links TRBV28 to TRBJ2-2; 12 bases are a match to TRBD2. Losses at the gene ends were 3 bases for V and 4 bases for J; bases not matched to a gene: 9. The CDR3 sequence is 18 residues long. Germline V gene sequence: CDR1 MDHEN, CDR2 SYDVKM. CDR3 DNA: TGTGCCAGCAGTTTGGGGGGACTAGCGGGCCCTCCCACCGGGGAGCTGTTTTTT. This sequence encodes CASSLGGLAGPPTGELFF.

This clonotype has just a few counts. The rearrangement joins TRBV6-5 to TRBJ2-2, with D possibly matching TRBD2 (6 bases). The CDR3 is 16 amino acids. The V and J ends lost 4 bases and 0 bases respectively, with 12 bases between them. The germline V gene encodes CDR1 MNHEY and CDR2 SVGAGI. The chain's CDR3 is CASSSPRLANTGELFF. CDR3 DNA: TGTGCCAGCAGTTCCCCGCGACTAGCGAACACCGGGGAGCTGTTTTTT.

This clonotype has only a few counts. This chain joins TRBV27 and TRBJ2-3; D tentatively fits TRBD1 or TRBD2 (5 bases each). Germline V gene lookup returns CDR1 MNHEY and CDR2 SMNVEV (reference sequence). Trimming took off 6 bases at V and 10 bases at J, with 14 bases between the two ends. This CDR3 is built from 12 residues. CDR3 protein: CASRPLMGAQYF. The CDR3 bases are TGTGCCAGCAGGCCATTGATGGGGGCGCAGTATTTT.

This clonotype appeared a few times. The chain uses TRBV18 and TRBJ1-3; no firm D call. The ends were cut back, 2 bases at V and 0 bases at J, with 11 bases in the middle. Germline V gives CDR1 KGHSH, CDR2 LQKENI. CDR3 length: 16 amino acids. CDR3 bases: TGTGCCAGCTCACCAAGATTTACACTCTCTGGAAACACCATATATTTT. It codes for CASSPRFTLSGNTIYF.

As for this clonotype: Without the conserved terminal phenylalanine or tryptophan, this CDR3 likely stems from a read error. The CDR3 loop reads CASSSEVALGYTI. In DNA form, the CDR3 reads TGTGCCAGCAGCTCCGAAGTTGCTTTAGGCTACACCATC. This sequence joins TRBV7-9 and TRBJ1-2, with unresolved D. The CDR3 is 13 residues long. V was trimmed by 4 bases and J by 8 bases, leaving 14 bases between them. Germline CDR1 SEHNR, CDR2 FQNEAQ (reference sequence).

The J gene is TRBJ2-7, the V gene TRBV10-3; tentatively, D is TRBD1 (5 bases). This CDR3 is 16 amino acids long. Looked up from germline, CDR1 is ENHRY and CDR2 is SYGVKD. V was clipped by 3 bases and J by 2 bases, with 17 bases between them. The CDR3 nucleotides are TGTGCCATCAGTGATCCCGACAGAGGTGACCCCTACGAGCAGTACTTC. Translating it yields CAISDPDRGDPYEQYF.

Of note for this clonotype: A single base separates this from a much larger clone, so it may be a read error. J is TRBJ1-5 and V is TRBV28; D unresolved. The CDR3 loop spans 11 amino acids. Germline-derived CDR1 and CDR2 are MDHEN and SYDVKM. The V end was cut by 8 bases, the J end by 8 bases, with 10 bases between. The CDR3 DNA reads TGTGCCAGCGGAGGTTCGGAGCCCCAGCATTTT. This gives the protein CASGGSEPQHF.

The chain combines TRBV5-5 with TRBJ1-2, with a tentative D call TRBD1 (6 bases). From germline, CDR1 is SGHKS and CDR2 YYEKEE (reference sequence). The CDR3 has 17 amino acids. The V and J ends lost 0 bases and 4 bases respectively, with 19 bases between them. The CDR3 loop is CASSLAGPVGAGYGYTF. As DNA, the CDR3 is TGTGCCAGCAGCTTGGCCGGCCCCGTGGGGGCCGGCTATGGCTACACCTTC.

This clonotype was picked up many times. The DNA of the CDR3 is TGTGCCACCAGCGAGATGAACGGCAATCAGCCCCAGCATTTT. Translated, it gives CATSEMNGNQPQHF. The chain combines TRBV28 with TRBJ1-5, with D hard to call. V shed 10 bases and J shed 2 bases, with 15 bases lying between them. CDR1 MDHEN and CDR2 SYDVKM come from the germline V gene. The CDR3 length is 14 residues.